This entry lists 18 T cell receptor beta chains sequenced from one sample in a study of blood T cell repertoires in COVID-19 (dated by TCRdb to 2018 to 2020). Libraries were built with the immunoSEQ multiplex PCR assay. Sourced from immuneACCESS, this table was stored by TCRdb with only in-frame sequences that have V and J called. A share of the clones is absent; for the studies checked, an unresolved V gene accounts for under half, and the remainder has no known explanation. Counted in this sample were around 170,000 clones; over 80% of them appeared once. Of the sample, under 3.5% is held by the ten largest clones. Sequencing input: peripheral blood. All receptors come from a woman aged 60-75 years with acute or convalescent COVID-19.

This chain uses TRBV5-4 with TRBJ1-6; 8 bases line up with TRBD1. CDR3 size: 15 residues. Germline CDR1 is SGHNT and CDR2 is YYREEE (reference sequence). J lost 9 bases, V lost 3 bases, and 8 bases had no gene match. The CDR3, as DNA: TGTGCCAGCAGCTCGGACAGGGACGGTGCTTCACCCCTCCACTTT. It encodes CASSSDRDGASPLHF.

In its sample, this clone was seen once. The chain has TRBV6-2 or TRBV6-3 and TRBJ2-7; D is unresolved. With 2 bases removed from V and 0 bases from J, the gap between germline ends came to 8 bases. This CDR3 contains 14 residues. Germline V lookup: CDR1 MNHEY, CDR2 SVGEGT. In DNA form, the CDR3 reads TGTGCCAGCAGTTACAAATCCTACTCCTACGAGCAGTACTTC. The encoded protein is CASSYKSYSYEQYF.

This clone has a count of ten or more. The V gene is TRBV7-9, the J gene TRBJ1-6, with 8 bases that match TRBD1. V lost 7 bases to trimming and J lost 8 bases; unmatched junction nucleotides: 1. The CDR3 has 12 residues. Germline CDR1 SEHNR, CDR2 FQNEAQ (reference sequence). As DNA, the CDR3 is TGTGCCAGCAACAGGGGGGATTCACCCCTCCACTTT. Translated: CASNRGDSPLHF.

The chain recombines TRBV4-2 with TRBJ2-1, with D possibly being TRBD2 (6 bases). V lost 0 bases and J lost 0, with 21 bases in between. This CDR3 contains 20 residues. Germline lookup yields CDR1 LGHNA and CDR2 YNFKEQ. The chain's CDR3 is CASSQDLALDWRGSYNEQFF. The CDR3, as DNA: TGTGCCAGCAGCCAAGACCTGGCTCTAGATTGGCGGGGCTCCTACAATGAGCAGTTCTTC.

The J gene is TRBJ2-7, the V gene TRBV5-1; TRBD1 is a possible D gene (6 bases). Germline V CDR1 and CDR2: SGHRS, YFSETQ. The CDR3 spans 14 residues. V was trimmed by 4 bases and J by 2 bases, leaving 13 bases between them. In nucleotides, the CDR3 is TGCGCCAGCAGCACACAACAGGGACCCTACGAGCAGTACTTC. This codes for CASSTQQGPYEQYF.

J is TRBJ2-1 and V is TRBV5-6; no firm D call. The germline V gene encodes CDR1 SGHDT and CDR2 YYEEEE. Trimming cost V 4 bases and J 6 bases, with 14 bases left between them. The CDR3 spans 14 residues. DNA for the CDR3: TGTGCCAGCAGCCCAAACGCAGGCGCCAATGAGCAGTTCTTC. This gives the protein CASSPNAGANEQFF.

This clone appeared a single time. The CDR3 is CASSPWSGGAYNEQFF. CDR3 DNA: TGTGCCAGCAGCCCCTGGAGCGGGGGGGCCTACAATGAGCAGTTCTTC. This chain links TRBV7-2 with TRBJ2-1; TRBD2 matches at 10 bases. The CDR3 sequence is 16 residues long. Germline V gene data show CDR1 as SGHTA and CDR2 as FQGNSA. The V and J ends lost 5 bases and 2 bases, in that order; junction bases with no gene match: 6.

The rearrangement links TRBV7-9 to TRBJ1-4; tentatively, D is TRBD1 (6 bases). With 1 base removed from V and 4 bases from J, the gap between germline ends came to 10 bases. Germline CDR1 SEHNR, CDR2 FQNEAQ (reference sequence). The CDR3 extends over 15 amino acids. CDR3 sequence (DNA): TGTGCCAGCAGCTTAGGACAGGCGAGTAATGAAAAACTGTTTTTT. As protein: CASSLGQASNEKLFF. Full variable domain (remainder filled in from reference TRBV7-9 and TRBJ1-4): DTGVSQNPRHKITKRGQNVTFRCDPISEHNRLYWYRQTLGQGPEFLTYFQNEAQLEKSRLLSDRFSAERPKGSFSTLEIQRTEQGDSAMYLCASSLGQASNEKLFFGSGTQLSVL.

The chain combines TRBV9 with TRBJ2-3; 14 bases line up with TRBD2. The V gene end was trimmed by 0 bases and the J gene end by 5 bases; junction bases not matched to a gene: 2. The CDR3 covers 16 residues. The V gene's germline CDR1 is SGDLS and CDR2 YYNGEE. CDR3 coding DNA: TGTGCCAGCAGCGTAGCCGGGACTAGCGGGGGAGATACGCAGTATTTT. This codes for CASSVAGTSGGDTQYF. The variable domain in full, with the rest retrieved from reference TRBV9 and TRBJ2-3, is DSGVTQTPKHLITATGQRVTLRCSPRSGDLSVYWYQQSLDQGLQFLIQYYNGEERAKGNILERFSAQQFPDLHSELNLSSLELGDSALYFCASSVAGTSGGDTQYFGPGTRLTVL.

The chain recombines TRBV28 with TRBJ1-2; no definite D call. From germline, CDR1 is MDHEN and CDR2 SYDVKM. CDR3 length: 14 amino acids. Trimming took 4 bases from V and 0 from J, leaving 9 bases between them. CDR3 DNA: TGTGCCAGCAGTTCCAGGAAACCTAACTATGGCTACACCTTC. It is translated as CASSSRKPNYGYTF.

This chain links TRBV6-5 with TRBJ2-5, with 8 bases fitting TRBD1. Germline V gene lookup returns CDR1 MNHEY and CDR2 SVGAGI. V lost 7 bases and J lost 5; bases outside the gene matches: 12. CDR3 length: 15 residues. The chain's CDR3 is CASTQRPGGLETQYF. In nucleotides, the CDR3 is TGTGCCAGCACCCAAAGGCCAGGGGGCCTGGAGACCCAGTACTTC.

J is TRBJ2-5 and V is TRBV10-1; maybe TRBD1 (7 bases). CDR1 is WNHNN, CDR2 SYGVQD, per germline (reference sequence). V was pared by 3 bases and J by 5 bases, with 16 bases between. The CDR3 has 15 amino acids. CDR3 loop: CASSELGGGMETQYF. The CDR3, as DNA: TGCGCCAGCAGTGAATTAGGAGGGGGCATGGAGACCCAGTACTTC.

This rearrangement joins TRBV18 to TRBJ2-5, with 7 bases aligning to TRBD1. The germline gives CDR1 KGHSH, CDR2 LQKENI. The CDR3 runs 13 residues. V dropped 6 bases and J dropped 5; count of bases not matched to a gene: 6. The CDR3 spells CASSPTTGETQYF. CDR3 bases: TGTGCCAGCTCGCCAACGACAGGGGAGACCCAGTACTTC.

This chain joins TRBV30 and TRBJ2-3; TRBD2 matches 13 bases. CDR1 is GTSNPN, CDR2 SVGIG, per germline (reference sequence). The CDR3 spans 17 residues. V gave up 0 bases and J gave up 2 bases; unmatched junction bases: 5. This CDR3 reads CAWSVGGTSGVTDTQYF. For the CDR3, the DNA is TGTGCCTGGAGTGTGGGTGGGACTAGCGGGGTCACAGATACGCAGTATTTT.

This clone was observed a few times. CDR3 DNA: TGTGCCAGCAGCTTAGGAGGTAGCGGGGGGACAGATACGCAGTATTTT. Its protein product is CASSLGGSGGTDTQYF. J is TRBJ2-3 and V is TRBV7-2; 10 positions match TRBD2. The junction had 4 bases not matched to a gene; V was cut back by 1 base and J by 3 bases. The CDR3 consists of 16 residues. Germline V gene sequence: CDR1 SGHTA, CDR2 FQGNSA.

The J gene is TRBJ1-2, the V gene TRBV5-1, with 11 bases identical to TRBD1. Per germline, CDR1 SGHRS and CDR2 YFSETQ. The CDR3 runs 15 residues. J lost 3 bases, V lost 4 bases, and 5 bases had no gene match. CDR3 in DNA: TGCGCCAGCAGCCCTGGGGACAGGGGGGACTATGGCTACACCTTC. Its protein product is CASSPGDRGDYGYTF.

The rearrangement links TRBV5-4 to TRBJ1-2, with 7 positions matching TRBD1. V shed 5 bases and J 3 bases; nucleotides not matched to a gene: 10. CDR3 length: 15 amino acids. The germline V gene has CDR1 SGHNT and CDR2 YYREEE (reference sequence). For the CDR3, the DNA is TGTGCCAGCAGAGATAGAATGGGACAGCACTATGGCTACACCTTC. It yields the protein CASRDRMGQHYGYTF. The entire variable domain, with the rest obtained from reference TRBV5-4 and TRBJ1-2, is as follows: ETGVTQSPTHLIKTRGQQVTLRCSSQSGHNTVSWYQQALGQGPQFIFQYYREEENGRGNFPPRFSGLQFPNYSSELNVNALELDDSALYLCASRDRMGQHYGYTFGSGTRLTVV.

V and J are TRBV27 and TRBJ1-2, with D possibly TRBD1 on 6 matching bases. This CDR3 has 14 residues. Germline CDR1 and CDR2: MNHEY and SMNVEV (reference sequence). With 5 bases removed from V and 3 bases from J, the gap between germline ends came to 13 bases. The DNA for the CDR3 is TGTGCCAGCAGTACCTCAGGGGCCCACTATGGCTACACCTTC. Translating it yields CASSTSGAHYGYTF.